This TCR beta chain was observed in a study of spatial heterogeneity in lung cancer. Whole-study results and caveats: For expanded intratumoral alpha and beta TCRs, counts tracked tumor mutation counts.

One entry per CDR3 protein results from TCRdb running MiXCR on the 5' RACE reads. The top ten hold 24% of the sample, which has over 25,000 distinct CDR3 sequences, roughly 6.9% seen once. This clonotype appeared a few times. Its antigen is unknown. CDR1 is LNHNV and CDR2 is YYDKDF in the germline V gene (reference sequence). The CDR3 has 16 amino acids. V lost 3 bases, J lost 2 bases, and 14 bases lay in between. Documented time point: sample taken at primary tumor resection. The rearrangement links TRBV15 to TRBJ1-5, with D hard to call. This material consisted of lung tumor tissue, taken at surgery. The clonotype was recovered from a male donor with early-stage non-small cell lung cancer. The CDR3 spells CATSRGLGEGNQPQHF. The CDR3 coding sequence is TGTGCCACCAGCAGGGGCCTCGGGGAAGGCAATCAGCCCCAGCATTTT.